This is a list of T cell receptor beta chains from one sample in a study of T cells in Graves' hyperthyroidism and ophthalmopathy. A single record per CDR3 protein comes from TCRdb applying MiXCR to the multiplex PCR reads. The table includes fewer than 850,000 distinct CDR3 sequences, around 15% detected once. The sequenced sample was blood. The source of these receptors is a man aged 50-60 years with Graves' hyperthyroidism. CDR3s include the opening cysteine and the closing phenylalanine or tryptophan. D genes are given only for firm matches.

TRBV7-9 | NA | CASSSESKTETQYF
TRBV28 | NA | CASSFPGTSGNTIYF
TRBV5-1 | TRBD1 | CASESRDRESYEQYF
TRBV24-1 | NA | CATSDFIASEQFF
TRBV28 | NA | CASSSTANQPQHF
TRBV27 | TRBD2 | CASSTKGLAGKGSSYNEQFF
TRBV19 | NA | CASMSGPTMIPGAFF
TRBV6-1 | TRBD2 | CASSPGLGTEQFF
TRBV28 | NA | CASSLPDTIYEQYF
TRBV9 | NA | CASSFTPGAGYGYTF
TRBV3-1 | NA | CASSQDLDIQYF
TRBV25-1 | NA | CASSESWDTQYF
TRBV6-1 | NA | CASRPTIGSSSYNEQFF
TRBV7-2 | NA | CASSLVNSQETQYF
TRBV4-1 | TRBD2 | CASSQEKAGGFGELFF
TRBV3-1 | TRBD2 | CASSRREGLAGEQFF